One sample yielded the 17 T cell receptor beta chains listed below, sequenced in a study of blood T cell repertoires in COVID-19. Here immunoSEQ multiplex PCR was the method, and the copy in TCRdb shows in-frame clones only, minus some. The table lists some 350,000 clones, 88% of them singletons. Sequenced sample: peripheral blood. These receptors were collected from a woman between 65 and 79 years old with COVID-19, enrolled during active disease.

This CDR3 is CASSEFHSLTYEQYF. The CDR3, as DNA: TGTGCCAGCAGTGAATTTCACAGCCTTACCTACGAGCAGTACTTC. This rearrangement joins TRBV2 to TRBJ2-7; D unclear. This CDR3 region has 15 residues. With 2 bases removed from V and 2 bases from J, the gap between germline ends came to 13 bases. Germline CDR1 is SNHLY and CDR2 is FYNNEI.

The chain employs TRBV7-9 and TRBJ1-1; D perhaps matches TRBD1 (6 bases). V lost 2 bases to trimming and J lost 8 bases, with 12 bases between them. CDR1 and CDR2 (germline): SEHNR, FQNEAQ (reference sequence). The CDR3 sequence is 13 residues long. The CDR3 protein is CASSLTPQGEAFF. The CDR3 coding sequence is TGTGCCAGCAGCTTAACCCCACAGGGCGAAGCTTTCTTT. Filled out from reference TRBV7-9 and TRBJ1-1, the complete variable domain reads DTGVSQNPRHKITKRGQNVTFRCDPISEHNRLYWYRQTLGQGPEFLTYFQNEAQLEKSRLLSDRFSAERPKGSFSTLEIQRTEQGDSAMYLCASSLTPQGEAFFGQGTRLTVV.

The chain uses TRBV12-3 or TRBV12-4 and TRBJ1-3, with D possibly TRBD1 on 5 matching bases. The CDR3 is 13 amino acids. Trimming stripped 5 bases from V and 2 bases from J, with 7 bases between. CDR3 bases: TGTGCCAGCAGTAGGGGAACTGGAAACACCATATATTTT. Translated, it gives CASSRGTGNTIYF.

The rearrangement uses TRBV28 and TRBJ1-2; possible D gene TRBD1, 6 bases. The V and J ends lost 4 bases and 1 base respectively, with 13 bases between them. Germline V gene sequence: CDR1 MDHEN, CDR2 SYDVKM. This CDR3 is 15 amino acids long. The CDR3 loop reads CASSSYREFNYGYTF. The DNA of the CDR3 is TGTGCCAGCAGTTCGTACAGGGAGTTTAACTATGGCTACACCTTC.

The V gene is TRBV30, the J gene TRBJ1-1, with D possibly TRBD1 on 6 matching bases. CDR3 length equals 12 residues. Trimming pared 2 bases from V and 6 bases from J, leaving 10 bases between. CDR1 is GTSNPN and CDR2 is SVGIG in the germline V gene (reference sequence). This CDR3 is CAWSHYRAEAFF. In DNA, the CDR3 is TGTGCCTGGAGTCACTACAGGGCTGAAGCTTTCTTT.

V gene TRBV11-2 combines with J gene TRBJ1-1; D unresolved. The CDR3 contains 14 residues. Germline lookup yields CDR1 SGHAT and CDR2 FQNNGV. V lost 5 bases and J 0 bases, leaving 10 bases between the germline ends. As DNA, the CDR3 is TGTGCCAGCAGCCCGCGAATCATGAACACTGAAGCTTTCTTT. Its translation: CASSPRIMNTEAFF. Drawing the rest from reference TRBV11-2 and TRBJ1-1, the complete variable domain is EAGVAQSPRYKIIEKRQSVAFWCNPISGHATLYWYQQILGQGPKLLIQFQNNGVVDDSQLPKDRFSAERLKGVDSTLKIQPAKLEDSAVYLCASSPRIMNTEAFFGQGTRLTVV.

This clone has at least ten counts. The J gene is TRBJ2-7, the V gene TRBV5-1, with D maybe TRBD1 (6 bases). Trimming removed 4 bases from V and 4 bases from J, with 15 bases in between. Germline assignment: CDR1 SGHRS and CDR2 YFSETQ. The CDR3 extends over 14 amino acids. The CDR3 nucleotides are TGCGCCAGCAGCACCTCGACAGGAGTGTACGAGCAGTACTTC. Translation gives CASSTSTGVYEQYF.

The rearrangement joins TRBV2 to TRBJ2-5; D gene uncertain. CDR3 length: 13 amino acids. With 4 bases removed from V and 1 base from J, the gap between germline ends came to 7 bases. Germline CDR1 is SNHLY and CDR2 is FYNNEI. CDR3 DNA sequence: TGTGCCAGCAGTGTACGGTTCCAAGAGACCCAGTACTTC. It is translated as CASSVRFQETQYF.

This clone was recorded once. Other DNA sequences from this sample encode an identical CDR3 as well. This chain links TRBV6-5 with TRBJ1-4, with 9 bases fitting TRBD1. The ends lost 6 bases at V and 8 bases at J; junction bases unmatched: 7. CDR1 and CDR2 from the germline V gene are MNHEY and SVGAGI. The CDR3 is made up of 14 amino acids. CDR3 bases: TGTGCCAGCAGCTCGGACAGGGGCGGCGAAAAACTGTTTTTT. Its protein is CASSSDRGGEKLFF.

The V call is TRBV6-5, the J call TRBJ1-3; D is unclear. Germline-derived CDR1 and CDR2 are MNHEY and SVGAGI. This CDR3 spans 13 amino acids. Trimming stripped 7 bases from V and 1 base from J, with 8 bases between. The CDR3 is CASTPGSGNTIYF. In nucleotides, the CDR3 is TGTGCCAGCACCCCAGGATCTGGAAACACCATATATTTT.

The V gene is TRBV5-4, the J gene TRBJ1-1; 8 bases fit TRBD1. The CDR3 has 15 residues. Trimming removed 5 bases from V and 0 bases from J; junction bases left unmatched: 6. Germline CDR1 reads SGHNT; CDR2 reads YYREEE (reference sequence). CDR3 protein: CASRPGGALNTEAFF. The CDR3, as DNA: TGTGCCAGCAGACCAGGGGGCGCGTTGAACACTGAAGCTTTCTTT. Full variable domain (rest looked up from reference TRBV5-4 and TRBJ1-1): ETGVTQSPTHLIKTRGQQVTLRCSSQSGHNTVSWYQQALGQGPQFIFQYYREEENGRGNFPPRFSGLQFPNYSSELNVNALELDDSALYLCASRPGGALNTEAFFGQGTRLTVV.

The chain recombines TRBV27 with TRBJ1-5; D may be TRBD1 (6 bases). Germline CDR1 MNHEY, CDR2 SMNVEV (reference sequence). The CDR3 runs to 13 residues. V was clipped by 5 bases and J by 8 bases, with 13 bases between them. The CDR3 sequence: CASSTWEGEPQHF. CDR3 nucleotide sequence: TGTGCCAGCAGTACCTGGGAGGGGGAGCCCCAGCATTTT.

The CDR3 DNA reads as TGCAGCGTTCTAACAGGGGATGAAGCTTTCTTT. Amino acid sequence: CSVLTGDEAFF. The chain recombines TRBV29-1 with TRBJ1-1; 7 positions agree with TRBD1. Trimming at V came to 5 bases and at J to 7 bases, leaving 4 bases not matched to a gene. Per germline, CDR1 SQVTM and CDR2 ANQGSEA. CDR3 length equals 11 residues.

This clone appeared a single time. CDR3 coding DNA: TGCAGCGCGGACCGAGGCCCCTACAATGAGCAGTTCTTC. This translates into CSADRGPYNEQFF. The gene calls are TRBV29-1 and TRBJ2-1; D is unresolved. This CDR3 has 13 amino acids. Between the trimmed V and J ends, which lost 7 bases and 2 bases, there was a span of 12 bases. The germline V gene has CDR1 SQVTM and CDR2 ANQGSEA.

CDR3 protein: CASDSIADYGYTF. Here the CDR3 DNA reads TGTGCTAGTGACTCGATTGCTGACTATGGCTACACCTTC. The chain joins TRBV12-5 to TRBJ1-2; D ambiguous. The germline CDR1 and CDR2 sequences are LGHNT and FRNRAP. The CDR3 totals 13 residues. The V end was cut by 7 bases, the J end by 3 bases, with 12 bases between.

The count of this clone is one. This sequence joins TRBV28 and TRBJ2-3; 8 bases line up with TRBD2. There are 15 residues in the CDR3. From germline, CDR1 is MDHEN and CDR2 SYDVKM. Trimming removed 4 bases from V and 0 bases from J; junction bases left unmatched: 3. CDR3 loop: CASSSAGGSTDTQYF. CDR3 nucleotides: TGTGCCAGCAGTTCTGCGGGGGGAAGCACAGATACGCAGTATTTT.

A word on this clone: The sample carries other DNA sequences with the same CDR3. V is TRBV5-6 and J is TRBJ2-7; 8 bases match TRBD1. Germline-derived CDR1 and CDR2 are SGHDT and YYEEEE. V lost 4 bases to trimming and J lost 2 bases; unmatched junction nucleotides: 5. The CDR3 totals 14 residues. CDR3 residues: CASSPGQGPYEQYF. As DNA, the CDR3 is TGTGCCAGCAGCCCAGGACAGGGACCCTACGAGCAGTACTTC.